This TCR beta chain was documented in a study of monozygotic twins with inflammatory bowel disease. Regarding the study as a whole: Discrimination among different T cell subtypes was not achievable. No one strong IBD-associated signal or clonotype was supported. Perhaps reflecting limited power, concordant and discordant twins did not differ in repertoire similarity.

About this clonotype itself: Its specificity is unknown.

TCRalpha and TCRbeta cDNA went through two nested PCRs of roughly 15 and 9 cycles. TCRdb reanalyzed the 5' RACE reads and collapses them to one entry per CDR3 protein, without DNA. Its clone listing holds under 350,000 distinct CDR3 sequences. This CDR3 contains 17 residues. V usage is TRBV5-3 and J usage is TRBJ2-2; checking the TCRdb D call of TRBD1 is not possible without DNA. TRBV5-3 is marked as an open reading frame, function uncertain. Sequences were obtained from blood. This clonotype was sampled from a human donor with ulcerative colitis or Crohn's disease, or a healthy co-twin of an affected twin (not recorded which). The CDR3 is CARSSDRGVSNTGELFF.